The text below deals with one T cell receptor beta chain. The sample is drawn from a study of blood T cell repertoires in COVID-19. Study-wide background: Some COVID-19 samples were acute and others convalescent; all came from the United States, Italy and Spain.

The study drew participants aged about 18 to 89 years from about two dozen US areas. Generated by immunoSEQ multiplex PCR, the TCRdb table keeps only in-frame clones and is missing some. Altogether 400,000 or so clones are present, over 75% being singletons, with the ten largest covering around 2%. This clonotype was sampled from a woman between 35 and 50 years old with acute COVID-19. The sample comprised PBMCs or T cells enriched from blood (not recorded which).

In nucleotides, the CDR3 is TGTGCCAGCAGTTGGACTAGCCTTCATGAGCAGTTCTTC. This sequence encodes CASSWTSLHEQFF. The rearrangement uses TRBV6-5 and TRBJ2-1; 8 positions agree with TRBD2. The CDR3 loop spans 13 amino acids. Germline-derived CDR1 and CDR2 are MNHEY and SVGAGI. Germline trimming cut 4 bases from V and 8 bases from J; bases unmatched to any gene: 4.